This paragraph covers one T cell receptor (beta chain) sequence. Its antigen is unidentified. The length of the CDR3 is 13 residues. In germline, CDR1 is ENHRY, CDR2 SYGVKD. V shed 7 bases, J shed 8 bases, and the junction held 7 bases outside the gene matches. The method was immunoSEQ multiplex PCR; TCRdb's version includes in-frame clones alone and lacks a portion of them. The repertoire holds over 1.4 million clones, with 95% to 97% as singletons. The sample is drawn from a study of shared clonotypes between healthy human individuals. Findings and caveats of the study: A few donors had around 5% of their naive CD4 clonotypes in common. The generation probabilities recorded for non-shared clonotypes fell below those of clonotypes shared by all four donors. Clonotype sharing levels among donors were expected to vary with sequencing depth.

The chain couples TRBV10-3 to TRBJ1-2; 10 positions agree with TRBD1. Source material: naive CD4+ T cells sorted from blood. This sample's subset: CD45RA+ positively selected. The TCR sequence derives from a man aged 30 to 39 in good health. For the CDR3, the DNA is TGTGCCATCAACTCCGGGACAGGGGACGGCTACACCTTC. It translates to CAINSGTGDGYTF.